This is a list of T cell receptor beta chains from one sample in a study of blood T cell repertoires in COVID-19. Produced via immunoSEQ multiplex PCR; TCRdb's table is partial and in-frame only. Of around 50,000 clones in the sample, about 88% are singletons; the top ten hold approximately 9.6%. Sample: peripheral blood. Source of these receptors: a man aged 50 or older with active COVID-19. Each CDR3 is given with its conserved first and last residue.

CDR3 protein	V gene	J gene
CAWRTSGSSNEQFF	TRBV30	TRBJ2-1
CAISEEERTSSYEQYF	TRBV10-3	TRBJ2-7
CASRGSRDNSPLHF	TRBV19	TRBJ1-6
CASSLAGDAGQPQHF	TRBV28	TRBJ1-5
CASSLKAGGVGELFF	TRBV27	TRBJ2-2
CASSLIVAGTVGYEQYF	TRBV5-1	TRBJ2-7
CASSSADRRSEKLFF	TRBV28	TRBJ1-4
CTSSQEEEGAAYNSPLHF	TRBV1	TRBJ1-6
CSVTQDFTGELFF	TRBV29-1	TRBJ2-2
CASSWGLRNTEAFF	TRBV5-5	TRBJ1-1
CASSQDATTETQYF	TRBV3-1/TRBV3-2	TRBJ2-5
CASSVTSGGAPAGELFF	TRBV7-9	TRBJ2-2
CSVTSDTGELFF	TRBV29-1	TRBJ2-2